This TCR beta chain came from a study of OX40 agonist ivuxolimab in advanced cancers. As for the study in general: Clinicians treated patients with ivuxolimab, an agonistic anti-OX40 (CD134) antibody. The study's findings and limits: At 0.1 to 3.0 mg/kg, CD4+ and CD8+ blood T cells expanded clonally by week 6.

CDR3 size: 15 residues. The V and J ends lost 8 bases and 4 bases, in that order; junction bases with no gene match: 11. The V gene's germline CDR1 is MRHNA and CDR2 SNTAGT. Sequenced by immunoSEQ multiplex PCR; TCRdb stores in-frame clones only, minus some. The sample yields 50,000 to 70,000 clones, 84% seen once. As concerns this clone: Its antigen is not identified.

The chain employs TRBV6-4 and TRBJ2-1; 7 positions agree with TRBD1. The TCR was taken from an adult with an advanced solid tumor such as melanoma, head and neck, liver or kidney cancer. The source was CD4+ or CD8+ T cells sorted from blood, collected in a trial of the OX40 agonist ivuxolimab. The CDR3, as DNA: TGTGCCAGCTCACTTACAGGGGAAGGGTACAATGAGCAGTTCTTC. Amino acids: CASSLTGEGYNEQFF.